What follows describes a single T cell receptor (beta chain). Its antigen is still unknown. No base quality values were provided; no much bigger clone lies one nucleotide off. The receptor library was made with the immunoSEQ multiplex PCR assay. TCRdb mirrors the immuneACCESS table, restricted to in-frame sequences. Some clones are absent from its copies; in checked studies, under half trace to an unresolved V gene, and the reason for the others is unknown. Here the sample has fewer than 55,000 clones; nearly 95% occur a single time. The biggest ten clones account for under 0.65% of the sample. This sample was included in a study of T cell changes during pregnancy in multiple sclerosis (dated by TCRdb to between 2019 and 2020). Regarding the complete study: The study examined how the T cell repertoire changed over the course of pregnancy in women with multiple sclerosis.

The clonotype was recovered from a female donor with multiple sclerosis, enrolled in a pregnancy study. The source material was CD4+ T cells from peripheral blood mononuclear cells, sampled in the third trimester of pregnancy.

This receptor carries the CDR3 CSGRGDNEQFF. The sequenced DNA is TGCAGTGGGAGGGGAGACAATGAGCAGTTCTTC. The chain was built from TRBV20-1 and TRBJ2-1; a weak D assignment points to TRBD2 (6 bases agree). The germline V gene (reference sequence) gives CDR1 as DFQATT and CDR2 as SNEGSKA. V is shortened by 7 bases, J by 5 bases, and the region joining them spans 9 bases. CDR3 length: 11 amino acids, cysteine to phenylalanine. Here the CDR3 DNA is all that survives: 33 bases in frame from base 1.